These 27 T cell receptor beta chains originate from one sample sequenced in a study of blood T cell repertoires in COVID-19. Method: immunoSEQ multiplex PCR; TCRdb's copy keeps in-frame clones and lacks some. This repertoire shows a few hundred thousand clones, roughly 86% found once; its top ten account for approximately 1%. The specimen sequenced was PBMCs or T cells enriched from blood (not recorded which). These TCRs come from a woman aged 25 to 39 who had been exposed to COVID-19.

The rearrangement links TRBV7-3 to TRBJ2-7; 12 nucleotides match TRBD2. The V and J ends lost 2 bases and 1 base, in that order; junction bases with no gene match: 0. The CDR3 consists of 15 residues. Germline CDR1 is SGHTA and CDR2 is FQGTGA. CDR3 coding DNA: TGTGCCAGCAGCTTAGGACTAGCGGGATCCTACGAGCAGTACTTC. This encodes CASSLGLAGSYEQYF.

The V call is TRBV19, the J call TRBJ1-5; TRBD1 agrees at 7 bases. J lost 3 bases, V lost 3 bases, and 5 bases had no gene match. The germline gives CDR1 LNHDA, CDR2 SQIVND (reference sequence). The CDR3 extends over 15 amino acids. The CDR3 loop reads CASSMSGGHNQPQHF. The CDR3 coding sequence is TGTGCCAGTAGTATGTCAGGGGGGCACAATCAGCCCCAGCATTTT.

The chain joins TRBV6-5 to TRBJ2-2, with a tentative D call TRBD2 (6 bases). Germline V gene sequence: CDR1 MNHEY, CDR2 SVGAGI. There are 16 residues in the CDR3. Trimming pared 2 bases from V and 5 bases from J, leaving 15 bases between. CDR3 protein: CASSYVTGVGTGELFF. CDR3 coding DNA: TGTGCCAGCAGTTACGTGACGGGAGTAGGAACCGGGGAGCTGTTTTTT.

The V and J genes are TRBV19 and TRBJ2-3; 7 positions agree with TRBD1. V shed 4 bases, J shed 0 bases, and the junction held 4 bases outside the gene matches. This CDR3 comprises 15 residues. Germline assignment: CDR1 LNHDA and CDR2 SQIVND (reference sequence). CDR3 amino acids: CASSKSGGSTDTQYF. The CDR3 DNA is TGTGCCAGTAGTAAGTCAGGGGGAAGCACAGATACGCAGTATTTT.

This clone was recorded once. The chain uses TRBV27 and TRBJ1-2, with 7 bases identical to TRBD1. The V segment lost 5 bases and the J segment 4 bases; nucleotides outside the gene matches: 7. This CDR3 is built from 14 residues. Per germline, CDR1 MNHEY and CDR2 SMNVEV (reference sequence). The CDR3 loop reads CASSQTGVRYGYTF. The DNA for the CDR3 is TGTGCCAGCAGTCAAACAGGGGTTCGCTATGGCTACACCTTC.

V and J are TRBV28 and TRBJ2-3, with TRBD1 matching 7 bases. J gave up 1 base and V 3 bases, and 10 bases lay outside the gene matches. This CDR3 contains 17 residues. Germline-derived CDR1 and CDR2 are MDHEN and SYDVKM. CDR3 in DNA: TGTGCCAGCAGTTTGGAATCACAGGGGACCCGCACAGATACGCAGTATTTT. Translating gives CASSLESQGTRTDTQYF. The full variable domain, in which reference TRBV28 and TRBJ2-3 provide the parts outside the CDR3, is DVKVTQSSRYLVKRTGEKVFLECVQDMDHENMFWYRQDPGLGLRLIYFSYDVKMKEKGDIPEGYSVSREKKERFSLILESASTNQTSMYLCASSLESQGTRTDTQYFGPGTRLTVL.

CDR3 region: CASSLTGRYGYTF. The CDR3 DNA follows: TGTGCCAGCAGTTTAACGGGTAGGTATGGCTACACCTTC. The J gene is TRBJ1-2, the V gene TRBV27; D gene uncertain. V lost 2 bases and J 5 bases, leaving 9 bases between the germline ends. Germline V lookup: CDR1 MNHEY, CDR2 SMNVEV (reference sequence). This CDR3 is built from 13 residues.

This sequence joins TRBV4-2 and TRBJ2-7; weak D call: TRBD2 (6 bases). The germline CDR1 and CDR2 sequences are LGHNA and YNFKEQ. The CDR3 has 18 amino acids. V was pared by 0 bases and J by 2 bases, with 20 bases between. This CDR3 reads CASSQDGAGGIGTYEQYF. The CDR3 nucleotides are TGTGCCAGCAGCCAAGATGGGGCAGGCGGGATAGGGACCTACGAGCAGTACTTC.

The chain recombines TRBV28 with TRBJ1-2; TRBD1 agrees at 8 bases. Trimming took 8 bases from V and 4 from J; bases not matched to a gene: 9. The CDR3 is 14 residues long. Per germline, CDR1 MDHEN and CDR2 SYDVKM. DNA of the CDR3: TGTGCCAGCGGATATTCGGGACAGGCCTATGGCTACACCTTC. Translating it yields CASGYSGQAYGYTF.

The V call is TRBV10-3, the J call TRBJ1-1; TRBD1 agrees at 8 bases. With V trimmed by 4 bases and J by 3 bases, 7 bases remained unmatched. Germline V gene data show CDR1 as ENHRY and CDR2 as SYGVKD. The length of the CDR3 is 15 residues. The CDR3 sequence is CAISVPRQGYTEAFF. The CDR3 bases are TGTGCCATCAGTGTTCCGAGACAGGGGTACACTGAAGCTTTCTTT.

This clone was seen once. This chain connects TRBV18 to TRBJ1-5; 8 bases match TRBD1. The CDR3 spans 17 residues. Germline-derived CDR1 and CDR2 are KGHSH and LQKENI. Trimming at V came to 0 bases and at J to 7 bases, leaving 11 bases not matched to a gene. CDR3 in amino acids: CASSPPNQDRARQPQHF. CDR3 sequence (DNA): TGTGCCAGCTCACCACCGAACCAGGACAGGGCGCGGCAGCCCCAGCATTTT.

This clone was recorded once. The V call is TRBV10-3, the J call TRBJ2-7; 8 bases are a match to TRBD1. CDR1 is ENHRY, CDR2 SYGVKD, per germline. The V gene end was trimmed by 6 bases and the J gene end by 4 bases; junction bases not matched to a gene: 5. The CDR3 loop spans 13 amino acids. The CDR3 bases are TGTGCCATCAGCCAGACAGGGGATTACGAGCAGTACTTC. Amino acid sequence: CAISQTGDYEQYF.

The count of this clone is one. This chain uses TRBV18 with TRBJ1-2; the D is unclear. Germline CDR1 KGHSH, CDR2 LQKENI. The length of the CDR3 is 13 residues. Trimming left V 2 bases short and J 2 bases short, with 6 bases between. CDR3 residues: CASSPLENYGYTF. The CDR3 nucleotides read TGTGCCAGCTCACCATTGGAGAACTATGGCTACACCTTC. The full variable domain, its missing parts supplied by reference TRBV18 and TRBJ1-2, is NAGVMQNPRHLVRRRGQEARLRCSPMKGHSHVYWYRQLPEEGLKFMVYLQKENIIDESGMPKERFSAEFPKEGPSILRIQQVVRGDSAAYFCASSPLENYGYTFGSGTRLTVV.

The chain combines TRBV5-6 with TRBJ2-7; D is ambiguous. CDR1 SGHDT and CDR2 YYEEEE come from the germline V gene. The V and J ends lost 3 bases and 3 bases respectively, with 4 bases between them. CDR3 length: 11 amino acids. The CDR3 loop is CASSSCYEQYF. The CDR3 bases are TGTGCCAGCAGCTCGTGCTACGAGCAGTACTTC.

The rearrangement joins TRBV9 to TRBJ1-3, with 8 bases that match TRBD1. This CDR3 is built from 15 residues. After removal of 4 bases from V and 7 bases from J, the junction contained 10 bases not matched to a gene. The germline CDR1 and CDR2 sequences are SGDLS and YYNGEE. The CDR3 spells CASSTAGQGANTIYF. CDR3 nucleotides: TGTGCCAGCAGCACCGCCGGTCAGGGGGCGAACACCATATATTTT.

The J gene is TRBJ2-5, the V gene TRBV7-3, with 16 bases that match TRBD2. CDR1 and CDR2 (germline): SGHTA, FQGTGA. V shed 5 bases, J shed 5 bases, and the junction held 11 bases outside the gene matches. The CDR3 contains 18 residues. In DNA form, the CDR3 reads TGTGCCAGCAGCCTAGGGACTAGCGGGAGGGCCTTCGGGGAGACCCAGTACTTC. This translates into CASSLGTSGRAFGETQYF.

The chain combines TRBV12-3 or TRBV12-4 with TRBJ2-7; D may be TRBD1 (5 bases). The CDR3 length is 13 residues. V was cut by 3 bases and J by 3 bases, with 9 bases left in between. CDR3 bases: TGTGCCAGCAGTTTCGCGGACAACTACGAGCAGTACTTC. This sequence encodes CASSFADNYEQYF.

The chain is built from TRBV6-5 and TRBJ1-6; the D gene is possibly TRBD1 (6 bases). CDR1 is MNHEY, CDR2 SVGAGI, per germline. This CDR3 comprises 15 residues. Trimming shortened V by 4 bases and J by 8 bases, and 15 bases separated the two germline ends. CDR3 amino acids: CASSSPGEGHSPLHF. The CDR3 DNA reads TGTGCCAGCAGTTCTCCAGGGGAGGGCCATTCACCCCTCCACTTT.

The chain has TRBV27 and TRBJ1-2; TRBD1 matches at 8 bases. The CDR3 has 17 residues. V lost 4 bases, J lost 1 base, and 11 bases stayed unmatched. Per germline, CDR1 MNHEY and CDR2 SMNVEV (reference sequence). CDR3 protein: CASSSLMTGAFNYGYTF. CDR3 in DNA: TGTGCCAGCAGTTCCCTTATGACAGGGGCTTTTAACTATGGCTACACCTTC.

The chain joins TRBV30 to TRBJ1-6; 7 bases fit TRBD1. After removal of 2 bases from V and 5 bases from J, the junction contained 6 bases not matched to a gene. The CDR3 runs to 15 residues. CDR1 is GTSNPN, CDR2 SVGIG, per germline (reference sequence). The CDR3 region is CAWSSLTGNNSPLHF. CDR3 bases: TGTGCCTGGAGTAGTTTGACAGGGAATAATTCACCCCTCCACTTT.

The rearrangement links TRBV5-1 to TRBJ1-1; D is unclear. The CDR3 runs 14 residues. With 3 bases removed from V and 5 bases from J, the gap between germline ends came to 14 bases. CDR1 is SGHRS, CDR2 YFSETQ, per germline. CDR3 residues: CASSSQNAGTEAFF. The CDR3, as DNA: TGCGCCAGCAGCTCACAGAATGCGGGAACTGAAGCTTTCTTT. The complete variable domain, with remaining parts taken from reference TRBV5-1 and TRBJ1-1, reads KAGVTQTPRYLIKTRGQQVTLSCSPISGHRSVSWYQQTPGQGLQFLFEYFSETQRNKGNFPGRFSGRQFSNSRSEMNVSTLELGDSALYLCASSSQNAGTEAFFGQGTRLTVV.

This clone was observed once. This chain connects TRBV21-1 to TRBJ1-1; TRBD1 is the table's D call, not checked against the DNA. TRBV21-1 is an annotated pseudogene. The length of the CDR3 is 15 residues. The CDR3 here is CASSKGDPGPPEAFF. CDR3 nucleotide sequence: TGTGCCAGCAGCAAAGGGGATCCAGGGCCCCCTGAAGCTTTCTTT.

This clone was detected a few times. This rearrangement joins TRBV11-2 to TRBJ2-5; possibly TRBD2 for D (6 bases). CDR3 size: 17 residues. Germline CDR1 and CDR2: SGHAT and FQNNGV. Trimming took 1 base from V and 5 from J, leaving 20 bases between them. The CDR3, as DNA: TGTGCCAGCAGCTTAGTCGGTAGCGGAACGGCCAGGGAGACCCAGTACTTC. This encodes CASSLVGSGTARETQYF.

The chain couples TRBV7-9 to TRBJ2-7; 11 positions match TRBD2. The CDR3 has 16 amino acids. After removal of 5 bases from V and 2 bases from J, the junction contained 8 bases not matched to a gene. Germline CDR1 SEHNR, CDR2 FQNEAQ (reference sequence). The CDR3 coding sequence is TGTGCCAGCAGCACTCGGACTAGCGGGTCCGCCTACGAGCAGTACTTC. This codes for CASSTRTSGSAYEQYF.

The CDR3 spells CASSLASSYTGELFF. In DNA, the CDR3 is TGTGCCAGCAGCTTAGCGTCCAGTTACACCGGGGAGCTGTTTTTT. The chain combines TRBV7-8 with TRBJ2-2; no reliable D call. The CDR3 contains 15 residues. Germline loops: CDR1 SGHVS, CDR2 FQNEAQ. The V end was cut by 0 bases, the J end by 3 bases, with 8 bases between.

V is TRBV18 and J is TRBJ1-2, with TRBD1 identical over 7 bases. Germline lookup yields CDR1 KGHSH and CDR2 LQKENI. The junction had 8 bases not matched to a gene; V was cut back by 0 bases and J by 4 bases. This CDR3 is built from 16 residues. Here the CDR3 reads CASSPPNGQASYGYTF. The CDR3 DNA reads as TGTGCCAGCTCACCACCCAACGGACAGGCCTCCTATGGCTACACCTTC.

CDR3 nucleotide sequence: TGTGCCATCACCGGCGGCAGGGAGGATGGCTACACCTTC. It specifies CAITGGREDGYTF. The genes are TRBV10-3 and TRBJ1-2; D may be TRBD1 (5 bases). The CDR3 runs to 13 residues. Trimming took off 7 bases at V and 6 bases at J, with 15 bases between the two ends. Per the germline V gene, CDR1 is ENHRY and CDR2 is SYGVKD.